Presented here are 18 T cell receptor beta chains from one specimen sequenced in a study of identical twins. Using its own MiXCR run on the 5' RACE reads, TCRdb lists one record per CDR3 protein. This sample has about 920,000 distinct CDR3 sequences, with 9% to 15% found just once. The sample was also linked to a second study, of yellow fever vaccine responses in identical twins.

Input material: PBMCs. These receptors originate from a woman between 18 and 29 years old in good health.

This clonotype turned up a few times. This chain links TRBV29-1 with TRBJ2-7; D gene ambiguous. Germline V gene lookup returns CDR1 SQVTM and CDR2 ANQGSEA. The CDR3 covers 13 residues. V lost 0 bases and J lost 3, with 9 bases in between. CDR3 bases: TGCAGCGTTGAAGATTCCCATGACTACGAGCAGTACTTC. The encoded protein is CSVEDSHDYEQYF.

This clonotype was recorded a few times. This CDR3 is CASSQSGSSDTQYF. The CDR3 nucleotides are TGTGCCAGCAGCCAAAGCGGGAGTTCAGATACGCAGTATTTT. This chain uses TRBV3-1 with TRBJ2-3, with 8 bases aligning to TRBD2. V gave up 2 bases and J gave up 4 bases; unmatched junction bases: 2. This CDR3 is 14 amino acids long. Germline assignment: CDR1 LGHDT and CDR2 YNNKEL (reference sequence).

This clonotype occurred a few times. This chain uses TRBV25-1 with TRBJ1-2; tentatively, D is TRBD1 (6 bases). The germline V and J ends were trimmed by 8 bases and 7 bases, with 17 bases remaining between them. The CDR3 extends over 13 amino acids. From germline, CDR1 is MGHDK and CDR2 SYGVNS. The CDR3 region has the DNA TGTGCCAGCTCCATGAGGGAAGGGGGTGGCTACACCTTC. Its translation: CASSMREGGGYTF.

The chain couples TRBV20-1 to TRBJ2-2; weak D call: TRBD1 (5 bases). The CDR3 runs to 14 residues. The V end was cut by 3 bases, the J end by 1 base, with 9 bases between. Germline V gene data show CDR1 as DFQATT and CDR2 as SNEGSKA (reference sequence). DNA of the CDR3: TGCAGTGCTAGTGGGGCTGTGAACACCGGGGAGCTGTTTTTT. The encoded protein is CSASGAVNTGELFF.

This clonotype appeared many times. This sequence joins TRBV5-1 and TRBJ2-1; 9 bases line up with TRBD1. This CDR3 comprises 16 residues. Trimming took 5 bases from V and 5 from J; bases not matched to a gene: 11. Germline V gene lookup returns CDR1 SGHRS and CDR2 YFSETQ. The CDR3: CASRRGWDRAHNEQFF. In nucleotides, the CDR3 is TGCGCCAGCAGACGAGGATGGGACAGGGCCCACAATGAGCAGTTCTTC.

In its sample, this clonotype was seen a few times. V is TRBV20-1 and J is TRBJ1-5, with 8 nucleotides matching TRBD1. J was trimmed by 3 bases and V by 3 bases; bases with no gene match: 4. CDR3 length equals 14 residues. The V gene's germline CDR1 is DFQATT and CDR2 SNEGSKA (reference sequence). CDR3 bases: TGCAGTGCTAGCAGCAGGGGGCTCAATCAGCCCCAGCATTTT. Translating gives CSASSRGLNQPQHF.

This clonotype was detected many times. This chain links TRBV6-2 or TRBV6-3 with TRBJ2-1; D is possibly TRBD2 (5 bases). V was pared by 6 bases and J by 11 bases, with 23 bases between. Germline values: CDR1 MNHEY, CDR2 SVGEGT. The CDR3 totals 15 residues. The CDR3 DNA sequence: TGTGCCAGCAGCGTACCGGGAAATCCCGGAACCAAGCAGTTCTTC. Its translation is CASSVPGNPGTKQFF.

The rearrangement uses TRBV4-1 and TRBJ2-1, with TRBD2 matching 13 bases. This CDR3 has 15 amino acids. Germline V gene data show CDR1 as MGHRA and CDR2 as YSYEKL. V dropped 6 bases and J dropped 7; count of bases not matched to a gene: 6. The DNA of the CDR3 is TGCGCCAGCAGGAATGGACTAGCGGGGGAGAATGAGCAGTTCTTC. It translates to CASRNGLAGENEQFF.

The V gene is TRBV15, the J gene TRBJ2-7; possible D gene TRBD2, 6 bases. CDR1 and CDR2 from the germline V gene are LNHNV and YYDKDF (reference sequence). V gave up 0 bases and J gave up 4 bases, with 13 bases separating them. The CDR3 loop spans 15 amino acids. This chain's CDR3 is CATSRDFRDSYEQYV. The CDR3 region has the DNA TGTGCCACCAGCAGAGATTTCAGGGACTCATACGAGCAGTACGTC.

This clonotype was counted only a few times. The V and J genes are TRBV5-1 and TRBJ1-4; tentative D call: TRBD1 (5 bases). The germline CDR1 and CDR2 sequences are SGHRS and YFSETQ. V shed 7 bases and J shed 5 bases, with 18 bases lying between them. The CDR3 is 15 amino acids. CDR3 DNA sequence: TGCGCCAGCGCACCCACGGAGGGGCGGAATGAAAAACTGTTTTTT. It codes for CASAPTEGRNEKLFF.

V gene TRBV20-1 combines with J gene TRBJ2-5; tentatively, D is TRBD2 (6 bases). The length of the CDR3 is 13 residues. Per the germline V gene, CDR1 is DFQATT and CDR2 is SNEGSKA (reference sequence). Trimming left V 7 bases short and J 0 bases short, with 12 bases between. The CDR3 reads CSVVGGNQETQYF. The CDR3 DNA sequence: TGCAGTGTCGTCGGGGGAAACCAAGAGACCCAGTACTTC.

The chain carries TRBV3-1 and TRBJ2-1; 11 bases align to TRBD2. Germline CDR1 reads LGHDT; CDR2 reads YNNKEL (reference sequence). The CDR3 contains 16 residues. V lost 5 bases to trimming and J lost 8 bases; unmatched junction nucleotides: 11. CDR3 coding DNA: TGTGCCAGCAGCGCAGAGACTAGCGGGATGTTTGATGAGCAGTTCTTC. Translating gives CASSAETSGMFDEQFF.

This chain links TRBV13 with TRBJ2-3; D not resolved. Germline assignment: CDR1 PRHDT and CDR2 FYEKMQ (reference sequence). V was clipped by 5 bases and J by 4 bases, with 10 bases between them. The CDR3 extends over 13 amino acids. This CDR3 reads CASSRKFADTQYF. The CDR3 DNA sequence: TGTGCCAGCAGCCGCAAATTCGCAGATACGCAGTATTTT.

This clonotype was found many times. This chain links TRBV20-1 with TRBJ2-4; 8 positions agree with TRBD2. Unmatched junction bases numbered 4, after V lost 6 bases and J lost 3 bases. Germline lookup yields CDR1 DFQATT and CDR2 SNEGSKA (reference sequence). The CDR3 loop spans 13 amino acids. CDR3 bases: TGCAGTGCCATAACTAGCGGCAAAAACATTCAGTACTTC. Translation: CSAITSGKNIQYF.

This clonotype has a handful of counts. The CDR3 sequence is CASSLEILGLQETQYF. The DNA for the CDR3 is TGCGCCAGCAGCTTGGAGATCCTAGGTTTGCAAGAGACCCAGTACTTC. The chain joins TRBV5-1 to TRBJ2-5; D gene unclear. The germline CDR1 and CDR2 sequences are SGHRS and YFSETQ. The germline V and J ends were trimmed by 0 bases and 2 bases, with 14 bases remaining between them. The CDR3 totals 16 residues.

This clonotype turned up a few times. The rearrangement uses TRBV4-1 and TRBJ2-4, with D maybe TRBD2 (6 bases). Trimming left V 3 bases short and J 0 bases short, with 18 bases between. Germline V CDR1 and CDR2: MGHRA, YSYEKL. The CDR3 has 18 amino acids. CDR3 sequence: CASSHSWGDSAAKNIQYF. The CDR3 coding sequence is TGCGCCAGCAGCCACTCCTGGGGGGACTCGGCAGCCAAAAACATTCAGTACTTC.

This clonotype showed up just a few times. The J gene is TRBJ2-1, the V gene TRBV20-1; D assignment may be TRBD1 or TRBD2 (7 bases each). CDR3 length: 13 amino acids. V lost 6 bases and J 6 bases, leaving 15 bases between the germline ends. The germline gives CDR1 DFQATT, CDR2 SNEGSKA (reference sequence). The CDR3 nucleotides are TGCAGTGCCTATTCAGGGGGGGCCAATGAGCAGTTCTTC. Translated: CSAYSGGANEQFF.

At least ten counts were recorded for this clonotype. CDR3 loop: CASSSMTDTQYF. The CDR3 DNA reads TGTGCCAGCAGCTCAATGACAGATACGCAGTATTTT. This chain joins TRBV11-3 and TRBJ2-3, with unresolved D. Trimming cost V 4 bases and J 3 bases, with 5 bases left between them. CDR1 SGHNT and CDR2 YENEEA come from the germline V gene. The CDR3 extends over 12 amino acids. Based on the CDR3 plus reference TRBV11-3 and TRBJ2-3, the full variable domain is EAGVVQSPRYKIIEKKQPVAFWCNPISGHNTLYWYLQNLGQGPELLIRYENEEAVDDSQLPKDRFSAERLKGVDSTLKIQPAELGDSAVYLCASSSMTDTQYFGPGTRLTVL.